The rows below give T cell receptor beta chains drawn from one sample of a study of blood T cell repertoires in COVID-19. TCRdb's copy holds only in-frame clones and misses some; the assay was immunoSEQ multiplex PCR. The sample consists of approximately 140,000 clones, 85% to 90% of them appearing once. The specimen was peripheral blood. These receptors all stem from a man aged 80 or over with acute or convalescent COVID-19. Both conserved end residues are part of each CDR3. The order of the fields is J gene, clone size, D gene, V gene, CDR3 DNA, CDR3 protein. A D gene is named only where the DNA matches it firmly. Only part of the rows carry a size: once, few, many, or a class if the clone is expanded.

>TRBJ2-1|few|-|TRBV14
TGTGCCAGCAGTCGACAGGTACCTGAGCAGTTCTTC
CASSRQVPEQFF
>TRBJ2-3|-|TRBD2|TRBV7-9
TGTGCCAGCAGCTCCGGGTCGGGACTAGCGGGAGCAGATACGCAGTATTTT
CASSSGSGLAGADTQYF
>TRBJ1-1|-|-|TRBV11-2
TGTGCCAGCAGCCCTAGGACAGCGACCACTGAAGCTTTCTTT
CASSPRTATTEAFF
>TRBJ2-5|-|-|TRBV6-5
TGTGCCAGCAGTTACGCCAGAGGCCAAGAGACCCAGTACTTC
CASSYARGQETQYF
>TRBJ2-7|-|TRBD1|TRBV6-5
TGTGCCAGCAGTTACCAGGGGGCTATCTACGAGCAGTACTTC
CASSYQGAIYEQYF
>TRBJ1-1|-|-|TRBV6-5
TGTGCCAGCAGTTACTCGAATCAGGGCTCGGCAGCTTTCTTT
CASSYSNQGSAAFF
>TRBJ1-5|-|TRBD1|TRBV6-2/TRBV6-3
TGTGCCAGCAGTTACCTGGGGCCGGGACAGATCCTCGGTGGCAATCAGCCCCAGCATTTT
CASSYLGPGQILGGNQPQHF
>TRBJ1-3|-|-|TRBV30
TGTGCCTGGACCCCCCCGGGTGGAGGGACCAAATACCCCGGAAACACCATATATTTT
CAWTPPGGGTKYPGNTIYF
>TRBJ1-6|-|-|TRBV10-3
TGTGCCATCAAGGACAGTTATAATTCACCCCTCCACTTT
CAIKDSYNSPLHF
>TRBJ2-1|few|-|TRBV7-8
TGTGCCAGCAGCTTCACAGGGCGGGATGAGCAGTTCTTC
CASSFTGRDEQFF
>TRBJ1-2|-|-|TRBV3-1/TRBV3-2
TGTGCCAGCAGCTCGGAGCCTTTGGGCTACACCTTC
CASSSEPLGYTF
>TRBJ1-1|-|TRBD1|TRBV6-5
TGTGCCAGCACCGGGGACAGGGGACAGAACACTGAAGCTTTCTTT
CASTGDRGQNTEAFF
>TRBJ2-7|-|TRBD1|TRBV3-1/TRBV3-2
TGTGCCAGCAGCTTAAAGTCCCGGGACAGGGGGCGCTTCGAGCAGTACTTC
CASSLKSRDRGRFEQYF
>TRBJ2-2|-|TRBD1|TRBV13
TGTGCCAGCAGCTTAAGGGACAGGACTTTAACCGGGGAGCTGTTTTTT
CASSLRDRTLTGELFF
>TRBJ2-5|-|-|TRBV7-3
TGTGCCAGCAGCTTAACGGCCCAAGAGACCCAGTACTTC
CASSLTAQETQYF
>TRBJ2-5|-|TRBD2|TRBV7-9
TGTGCCAGCAGCCGGCCGCTAGCGGGGGGGCCAGAGACCCAGTACTTC
CASSRPLAGGPETQYF
>TRBJ2-7|once|-|TRBV28
TGTGCCACTGAGGCCCCAGGGTCCTCCTACGAGCAGTACTTC
CATEAPGSSYEQYF
>TRBJ1-5|-|-|TRBV2
TGTGCCAGCAGTGCCGCCGAGGCGAGCAATCAGCCCCAGCATTTT
CASSAAEASNQPQHF
>TRBJ2-3|-|-|TRBV6-5
TGTGCCAGCAGCTACGGGGCGACTAGCACAGATACGCAGTATTTT
CASSYGATSTDTQYF
>TRBJ2-7|once|TRBD2|TRBV5-1
TGCGCCAGCGCTCTTGGGGCGGGAGGGCCCTACGAGCAGTACTTC
CASALGAGGPYEQYF
>TRBJ2-4|-|TRBD2|TRBV6-2/TRBV6-3
TGTGCCAGCAGTTACTCTGCGGGAGAGCCACTAGCCAAAAACATTCAGTACTTC
CASSYSAGEPLAKNIQYF
>TRBJ2-7|-|TRBD1|TRBV18
TGTGCCAGCTCACCAGGGTCGCACAGGACAGGGGTCTACGAGCAGTACTTC
CASSPGSHRTGVYEQYF
>TRBJ1-5|-|-|TRBV7-2
TGTGCCAGCAGCCCCGGGGGGAGTAGAGGGAACAATCAGCCCCAGCATTTT
CASSPGGSRGNNQPQHF
>TRBJ2-6|-|TRBD1|TRBV4-1
TGCGCCAGCAGCCAAGACCTGGACAGGGTACAAGCTGGGGCCAACGTCCTGACTTTC
CASSQDLDRVQAGANVLTF
>TRBJ2-2|-|TRBD1|TRBV7-9
TGTGCCAGCAGCCTACAAGGGGGCCCGAACACCGGGGAGCTGTTTTTT
CASSLQGGPNTGELFF
>TRBJ1-2|-|-|TRBV6-5
TGTGCCAGCAGCGCGGGGACCTATGGCTACACCTTC
CASSAGTYGYTF
>TRBJ2-3|-|TRBD2|TRBV7-2
TGTGCCAGCAGCTTAGGAGGACTAGCAGATACGCAGTATTTT
CASSLGGLADTQYF
>TRBJ1-1|once|-|TRBV28
TGTGCCAGCAGTTTATCGGGGATGAACACTGAAGCTTTCTTT
CASSLSGMNTEAFF
>TRBJ2-3|-|-|TRBV19
TGTGCCAGTAGTCTCGGGGGGCTGAGCACAGATACGCAGTATTTT
CASSLGGLSTDTQYF
>TRBJ2-3|-|TRBD2|TRBV3-1/TRBV3-2
TGTGCCAGCAGCCGTCTAGCGGGGAACACAGATACGCAGTATTTT
CASSRLAGNTDTQYF
>TRBJ2-3|-|TRBD1|TRBV18
TGTGCCAGCTCACCTCGGACAGGGTCGACAGATACGCAGTATTTT
CASSPRTGSTDTQYF
>TRBJ2-1|-|-|TRBV7-9
TGTGCCAGCAGCTTTAACTCCTTCTCCTACAATGAGCAGTTCTTC
CASSFNSFSYNEQFF
>TRBJ2-7|once|-|TRBV29-1
TGCAGCGTTTCGGGTCCCGGGTACGAGCAGTACTTC
CSVSGPGYEQYF
>TRBJ1-6|-|TRBD1|TRBV6-5
TGTGCCAGCAGTTCGGGACAGGTGGAATTTTCACCCCTCCACTTT
CASSSGQVEFSPLHF
>TRBJ2-3|-|TRBD2|TRBV4-2
TGTGCCAGCAGCCAAGATGGTCCGGCACTAGCGGGGAGGCAGTATTTT
CASSQDGPALAGRQYF
>TRBJ1-2|-|TRBD1|TRBV3-1/TRBV3-2
TGTGCCAGCAGCCCCTCCAAGGGACAGGGAGGCTACACCTTC
CASSPSKGQGGYTF